Listed below are T cell receptor beta chains from one sample, sequenced in a study of tumor-infiltrating lymphocytes in primary liver carcinoma. TCRdb ran MiXCR on the multiplex PCR reads and lists one entry per CDR3 protein. This sample has about 54,000 distinct CDR3 sequences, with 60% to 75% found just once. The specimen sequenced was liver tumor tissue from sampling region 2. The receptor source for this set is a man aged 40-49 years with primary liver carcinoma and hepatitis B virus infection. Both conserved end residues are part of each CDR3. The D gene is left open where the match is weak. Clone size appears in some rows only: once, few, many, or a class for an expanded clone.

D: NA
size: medium-sized
V: TRBV11-1
J: TRBJ2-7
DNA: TGTGCCGGCAGCTTACTCGGACCCTACGAGCAGTACTTC
CDR3: CAGSLLGPYEQYF

D: NA
size: NA
V: TRBV5-4
J: TRBJ2-1
DNA: TGCGCCAGCAGCGCCGGTTACAGCTCCTACAATGAGCAGCTCTTC
CDR3: CASSAGYSSYNEQLF

D: NA
size: NA
V: TRBV4-1
J: TRBJ2-5
DNA: TGCGCCAGCAACCGAGATACGGAGACCCGGTACTTC
CDR3: CASNRDTETRYF

D: TRBD1
size: NA
V: TRBV24-1
J: TRBJ1-5
DNA: TGTACAGTTCAGGGACAGGGGGCCCAGCATTTT
CDR3: CTVQGQGAQHF

D: TRBD1
size: NA
V: TRBV6-1
J: TRBJ1-2
DNA: TGTGCCGGCAGGGGACAGGGAGGCTATGGCTACACCTTC
CDR3: CAGRGQGGYGYTF

D: TRBD1
size: many
V: TRBV29-1
J: TRBJ2-3
DNA: TGCAGCGTTCAGACAGGGCCGGGCACAGATACGCAGTATTTT
CDR3: CSVQTGPGTDTQYF

D: NA
size: medium-sized
V: TRBV12-3/TRBV12-4
J: TRBJ2-7
DNA: TGTGCCAGCAGGCCCACGGGGGAGCAAGAGCAGTACTTC
CDR3: CASRPTGEQEQYF

D: NA
size: NA
V: TRBV11-2
J: TRBJ2-5
DNA: TGTGCCAGAAGCTTAGTCCAGGCTAGTGGGCAAGAGACCCAGTACTTC
CDR3: CARSLVQASGQETQYF

D: TRBD2
size: NA
V: TRBV20-1
J: TRBJ2-7
DNA: TGCAGTGCTAGGACTAGCGGAGCCTACGAGCAGTACTTC
CDR3: CSARTSGAYEQYF

D: NA
size: medium-sized
V: TRBV11-2
J: TRBJ2-3
DNA: TGTGCCAGCAGCTTAGGATTGGGGGGTTCAGATACGCAGTATTTT
CDR3: CASSLGLGGSDTQYF

D: TRBD1
size: NA
V: TRBV12-3/TRBV12-4
J: TRBJ1-2
DNA: TGTGCCGGAAGTCTCCGGGACAGGCCTAACTATGGCCACACCTTC
CDR3: CAGSLRDRPNYGHTF

D: TRBD1
size: NA
V: TRBV4-1
J: TRBJ1-2
DNA: TGCGCCAGCAGCCAAGTGGAGGGGGCAGGATACTATGACTATACCTTC
CDR3: CASSQVEGAGYYDYTF

D: TRBD2
size: NA
V: TRBV6-2/TRBV6-3
J: TRBJ2-1
DNA: TGTGTCACCTCGACTAGCGGGGTTCCTAATGAGCAGTTCTTC
CDR3: CVTSTSGVPNEQFF

D: NA
size: NA
V: TRBV11-2
J: TRBJ2-7
DNA: TGTGACAGCAGCTTAACCGACGGAGCCTACGAGCATAACTTC
CDR3: CDSSLTDGAYEHNF

D: NA
size: medium-sized
V: TRBV10-3
J: TRBJ2-5
DNA: TGTGCCATCAGTGAGCGGGTGGAGACCCAGTACTTC
CDR3: CAISERVETQYF

D: TRBD2
size: many
V: TRBV5-1
J: TRBJ2-2
DNA: TGCGCCAGCAGCTTTAGACTAGCGGGGAACACCGGGGAGCTGTTTTTT
CDR3: CASSFRLAGNTGELFF

D: TRBD1
size: NA
V: TRBV28
J: TRBJ1-1
DNA: TGTGTCAGCAGTTCCCCGACAGGGGCCACTGAAACTTTCTTT
CDR3: CVSSSPTGATETFF

D: NA
size: NA
V: TRBV5-4
J: TRBJ2-2
DNA: TGTGCCAGCAGTAGAGTGGCAGGGGTCACCGGGGAGCTGTTTTTT
CDR3: CASSRVAGVTGELFF

D: TRBD1
size: once
V: TRBV6-5
J: TRBJ2-7
DNA: TGTGCCATCGGGGACAGGTCCGACGAGCAGTACTTC
CDR3: CAIGDRSDEQYF

D: TRBD1
size: NA
V: TRBV6-1
J: TRBJ1-3
DNA: TGTGCCAGCACCCCCTCCGGGACAGGGACCGGAGACACCATATATTTT
CDR3: CASTPSGTGTGDTIYF

D: TRBD1
size: once
V: TRBV6-5
J: TRBJ1-5
DNA: TGTGCCAGCAGTTTGTACACCGGGACAGGGGGCGAGTCAGCCCAGCATTTT
CDR3: CASSLYTGTGGESAQHF

D: NA
size: once
V: TRBV28
J: TRBJ2-3
DNA: TGTGCCAGCAGCTTGGCGGAACCAGCCACAGATACGCAGTATTTT
CDR3: CASSLAEPATDTQYF

D: NA
size: NA
V: TRBV7-8
J: TRBJ2-3
DNA: TGTGCCAGCAGCTTAGCGACGGGGGTAGCTCAGGTCACGCAGTATTTT
CDR3: CASSLATGVAQVTQYF

D: NA
size: NA
V: TRBV12-3/TRBV12-4
J: TRBJ2-7
DNA: TGTGCCAGCAGTTTAGGTGGGGGTTCCTACGAGGAGTACTTC
CDR3: CASSLGGGSYEEYF

D: NA
size: NA
V: TRBV6-6
J: TRBJ1-2
DNA: TGTGCCAGCAGTTACACCCGGTCAGCTAACTATGGCTATAGCTTC
CDR3: CASSYTRSANYGYSF

D: NA
size: NA
V: TRBV19
J: TRBJ2-3
DNA: TGTGCCAGTAGTATGGTTAGGGCTAGCACGCAGTATTTT
CDR3: CASSMVRASTQYF

D: TRBD2
size: NA
V: TRBV4-1
J: TRBJ2-1
DNA: TGCGCCAACAGCCAAGCTAGCGGGAGGGGGGTGAGTGAGCAGTTCTTC
CDR3: CANSQASGRGVSEQFF

D: NA
size: NA
V: TRBV5-1
J: TRBJ2-2
DNA: TGCGCTAGCAGCTCGGGGGCGAACACCGGGGAGCTGTTTTTC
CDR3: CASSSGANTGELFF

D: TRBD2
size: NA
V: TRBV11-2
J: TRBJ2-7
DNA: TGTGCCAGCAGCTTATCCGTTGGACTAGCCTACGAGCAGTACTTC
CDR3: CASSLSVGLAYEQYF

D: NA
size: NA
V: TRBV6-6
J: TRBJ2-7
DNA: TGTGCCAGCTGTAGTGGGGGTTACGAGCAGTACTTC
CDR3: CASCSGGYEQYF

D: NA
size: medium-sized
V: TRBV6-5
J: TRBJ2-2
DNA: TGTGCCAGCAGTTACGGTGACCTTGTCACCGGGGAGCTGTTTTTT
CDR3: CASSYGDLVTGELFF

D: NA
size: many
V: TRBV28
J: TRBJ2-7
DNA: TGTGCCAGCAGACCCAGCCAGGGGAGCTACGAGCAGTACTTC
CDR3: CASRPSQGSYEQYF

D: NA
size: NA
V: TRBV6-5
J: TRBJ2-7
DNA: TGTGTCAGCAGTAGAGAAACTCGGAGCTCCTACGAGCATTACTTC
CDR3: CVSSRETRSSYEHYF

D: TRBD1
size: few
V: TRBV29-1
J: TRBJ2-7
DNA: TGCAGCGTTATAGCAGGGGGCAACTCCTACGAGCAGTACTTC
CDR3: CSVIAGGNSYEQYF

D: NA
size: NA
V: TRBV21-1
J: TRBJ2-1
DNA: TGTGCCAGCAGCACCCAAATCAGACAGTCAAATGAACAGCTCTTC
CDR3: CASSTQIRQSNEQLF

D: TRBD1
size: once
V: TRBV5-1
J: TRBJ2-1
DNA: TGCGCCAGCAGCTTCAGACAGGGCTCCTACAATGAGCACTTCTTC
CDR3: CASSFRQGSYNEHFF

D: NA
size: NA
V: TRBV28
J: TRBJ2-1
DNA: TGTGCCGGCAGTTTACTATACGGAATGAACCGGGATGAGCAGTTCTTC
CDR3: CAGSLLYGMNRDEQFF

D: NA
size: NA
V: TRBV4-1
J: TRBJ2-1
DNA: TGCGCCAGCAGTCGACTCATCGAGGGGCAGGGTGAGCAGTTCTTC
CDR3: CASSRLIEGQGEQFF

D: NA
size: NA
V: TRBV12-3/TRBV12-4
J: TRBJ1-5
DNA: TGTGTCAGCAAGCTGGGAGGGGTCGATCAGCCCCAGCATTTT
CDR3: CVSKLGGVDQPQHF

D: TRBD2
size: NA
V: TRBV6-2/TRBV6-3
J: TRBJ2-4
DNA: TGTGCCAGCAGTCCATCGGGACTAGGCGTCTCACTTGCCAAAAACATTCGGTACTTC
CDR3: CASSPSGLGVSLAKNIRYF

D: TRBD1
size: NA
V: TRBV20-1
J: TRBJ2-5
DNA: TGCAGTGCTGTCCTCGGGACAGGGGTTTTGGAGACCCAGTACTTC
CDR3: CSAVLGTGVLETQYF

D: NA
size: NA
V: TRBV6-5
J: TRBJ2-1
DNA: TGTGCCAGCAGCCTTGAAGACACGAACAATGAGCAGTTCTTC
CDR3: CASSLEDTNNEQFF